The entry below describes one T cell receptor (beta chain). What it recognizes is unknown. This CDR3 is 13 amino acids long. Germline CDR1 SGHRS, CDR2 YFSETQ. V lost 4 bases, J lost 11 bases, and 18 bases lay in between. The sample is drawn from a study of post-analysis software for immune sequencing data. General study results and limits: A significant reduction in normalized Chao1 diversity was observed in multiple sclerosis patients versus controls. Controls had lower frequencies than patients of four or five TRBV segments, which included TRBV5-6, TRBV5-1 and TRBV20-1.

Unique molecular identifiers were present in the TCR beta cDNA libraries. Via MiXCR, TCRdb re-called the PCR reads, giving one row per CDR3 protein. This sample has about 820,000 distinct CDR3 sequences; approximately 53% occur once, and the top ten carry 4% to 5.5%. The chain employs TRBV5-1 and TRBJ2-5; D is possibly TRBD1 or TRBD2 (5 bases each). Sequences were obtained from blood. The TCR originated in a girl aged 5 to 17 with multiple sclerosis. This CDR3 reads CASSGGRQESQYF. CDR3 nucleotide sequence: TGCGCCAGCAGCGGGGGACGCCAAGAGAGTCAGTACTTC.